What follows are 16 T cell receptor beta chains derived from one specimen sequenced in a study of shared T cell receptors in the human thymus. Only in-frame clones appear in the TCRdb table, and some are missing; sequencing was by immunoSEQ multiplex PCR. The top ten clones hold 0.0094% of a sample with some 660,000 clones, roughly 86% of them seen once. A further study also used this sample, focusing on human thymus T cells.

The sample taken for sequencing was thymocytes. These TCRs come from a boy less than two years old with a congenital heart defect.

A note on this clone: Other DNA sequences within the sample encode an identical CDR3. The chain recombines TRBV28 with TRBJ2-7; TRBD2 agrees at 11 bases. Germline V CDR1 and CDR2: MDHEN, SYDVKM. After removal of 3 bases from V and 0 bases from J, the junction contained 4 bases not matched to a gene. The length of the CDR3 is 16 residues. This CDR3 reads CASSFGLAGGSYEQYF. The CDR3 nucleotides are TGTGCCAGCAGTTTTGGGCTAGCGGGGGGCTCCTACGAGCAGTACTTC.

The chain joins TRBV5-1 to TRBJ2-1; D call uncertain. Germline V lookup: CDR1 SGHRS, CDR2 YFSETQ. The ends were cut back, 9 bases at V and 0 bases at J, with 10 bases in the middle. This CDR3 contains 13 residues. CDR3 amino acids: CATRRGSYNEQFF. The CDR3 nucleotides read TGCGCCACCCGGAGAGGCTCCTACAATGAGCAGTTCTTC.

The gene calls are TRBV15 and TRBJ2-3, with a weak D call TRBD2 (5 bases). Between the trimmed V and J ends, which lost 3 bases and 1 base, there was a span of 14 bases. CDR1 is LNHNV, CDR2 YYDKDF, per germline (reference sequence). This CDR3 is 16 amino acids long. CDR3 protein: CATSRDFYVGTDTQYF. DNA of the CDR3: TGTGCCACCAGCAGGGACTTTTATGTGGGCACAGATACGCAGTATTTT.

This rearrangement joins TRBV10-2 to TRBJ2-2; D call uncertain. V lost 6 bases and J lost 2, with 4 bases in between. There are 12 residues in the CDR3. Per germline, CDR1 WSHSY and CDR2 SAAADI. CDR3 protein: CASRRNTGELFF. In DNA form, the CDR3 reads TGCGCCAGCAGGAGAAACACCGGGGAGCTGTTTTTT.

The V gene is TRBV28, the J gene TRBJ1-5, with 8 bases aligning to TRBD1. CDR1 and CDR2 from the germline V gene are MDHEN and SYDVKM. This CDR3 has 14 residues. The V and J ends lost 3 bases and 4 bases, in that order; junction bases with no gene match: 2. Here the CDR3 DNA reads TGTGCCAGCAGTTTTCGACAGGGGAATCAGCCCCAGCATTTT. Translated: CASSFRQGNQPQHF.

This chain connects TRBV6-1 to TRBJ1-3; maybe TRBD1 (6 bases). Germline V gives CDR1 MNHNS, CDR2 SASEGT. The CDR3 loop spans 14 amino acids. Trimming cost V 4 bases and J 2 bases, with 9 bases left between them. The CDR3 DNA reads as TGTGCCAGCAGTGTCGGGACAACTGGAAACACCATATATTTT. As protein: CASSVGTTGNTIYF.

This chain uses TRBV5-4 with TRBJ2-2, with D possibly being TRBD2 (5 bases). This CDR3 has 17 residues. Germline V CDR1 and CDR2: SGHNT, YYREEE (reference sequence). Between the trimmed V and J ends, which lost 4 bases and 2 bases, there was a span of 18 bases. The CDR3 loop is CASSRNPGGENTGELFF. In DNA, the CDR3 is TGTGCCAGCAGCCGAAACCCAGGAGGAGAAAACACCGGGGAGCTGTTTTTT.

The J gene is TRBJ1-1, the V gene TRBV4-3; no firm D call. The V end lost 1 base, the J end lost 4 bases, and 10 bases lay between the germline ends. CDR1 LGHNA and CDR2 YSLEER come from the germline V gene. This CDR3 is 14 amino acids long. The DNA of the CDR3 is TGCGCCAGCAGCCAAGCGTTGGGGAGCACTGAAGCTTTCTTT. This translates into CASSQALGSTEAFF.

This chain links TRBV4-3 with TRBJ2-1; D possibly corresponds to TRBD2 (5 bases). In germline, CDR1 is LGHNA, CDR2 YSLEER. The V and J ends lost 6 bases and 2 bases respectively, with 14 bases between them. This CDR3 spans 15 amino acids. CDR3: CASRRTPGTYNEQFF. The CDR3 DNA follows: TGCGCCAGCAGACGAACCCCCGGGACCTACAATGAGCAGTTCTTC.

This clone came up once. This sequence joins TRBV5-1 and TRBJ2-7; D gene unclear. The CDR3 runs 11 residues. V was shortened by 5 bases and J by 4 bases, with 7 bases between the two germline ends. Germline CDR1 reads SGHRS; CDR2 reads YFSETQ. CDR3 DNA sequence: TGCGCCAGCAGAGAACTATACGAGCAGTACTTC. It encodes CASRELYEQYF.

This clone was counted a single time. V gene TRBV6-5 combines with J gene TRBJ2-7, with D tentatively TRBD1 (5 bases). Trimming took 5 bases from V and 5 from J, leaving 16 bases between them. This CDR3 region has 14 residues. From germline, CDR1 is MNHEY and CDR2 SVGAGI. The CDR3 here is CASSQTIGDNEQYF. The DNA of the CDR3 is TGTGCCAGCAGTCAGACAATAGGGGATAACGAGCAGTACTTC.

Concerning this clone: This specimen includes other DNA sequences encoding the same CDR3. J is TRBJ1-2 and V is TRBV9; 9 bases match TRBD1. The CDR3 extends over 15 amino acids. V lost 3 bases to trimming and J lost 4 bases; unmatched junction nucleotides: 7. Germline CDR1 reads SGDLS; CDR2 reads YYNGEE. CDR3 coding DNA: TGTGCCAGCAGCGCCGGACAGGGGATCTCCTATGGCTACACCTTC. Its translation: CASSAGQGISYGYTF.

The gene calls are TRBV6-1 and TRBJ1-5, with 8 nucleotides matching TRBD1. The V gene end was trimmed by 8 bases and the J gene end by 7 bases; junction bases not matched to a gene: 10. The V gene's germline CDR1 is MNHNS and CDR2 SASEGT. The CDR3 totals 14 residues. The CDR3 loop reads CASGGQGSYQPQHF. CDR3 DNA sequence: TGTGCCAGCGGCGGACAGGGTTCTTACCAGCCCCAGCATTTT.

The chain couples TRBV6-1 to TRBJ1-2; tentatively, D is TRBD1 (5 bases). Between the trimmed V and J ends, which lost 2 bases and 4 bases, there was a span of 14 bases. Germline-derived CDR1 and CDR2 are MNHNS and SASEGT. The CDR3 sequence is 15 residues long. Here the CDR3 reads CASSESPGLSYGYTF. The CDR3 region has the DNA TGTGCCAGCAGTGAAAGCCCAGGGTTGAGCTATGGCTACACCTTC.

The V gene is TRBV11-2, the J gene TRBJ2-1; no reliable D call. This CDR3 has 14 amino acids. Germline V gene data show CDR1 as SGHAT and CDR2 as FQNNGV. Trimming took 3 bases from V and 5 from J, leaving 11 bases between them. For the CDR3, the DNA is TGTGCCAGCAGCTTTACCGGGTCGGACAATGAGCAGTTCTTC. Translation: CASSFTGSDNEQFF.

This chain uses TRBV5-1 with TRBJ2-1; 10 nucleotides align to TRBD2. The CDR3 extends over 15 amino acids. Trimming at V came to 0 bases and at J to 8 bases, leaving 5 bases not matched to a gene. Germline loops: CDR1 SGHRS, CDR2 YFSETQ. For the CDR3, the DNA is TGCGCCAGCAGCTTGGATCCTAGCGGGAGATATGAGCAGTTCTTC. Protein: CASSLDPSGRYEQFF.